A selection of T cell receptor beta chains follows, all from one sample in a study of T cells in Graves' hyperthyroidism and ophthalmopathy. TCRdb processed the multiplex PCR reads anew with MiXCR; each CDR3 protein has one entry. In the table there are more than 650,000 distinct CDR3 sequences, 14% of which are singletons. Sequenced sample: blood. These receptors were obtained from a woman under 30 with Graves' hyperthyroidism. CDR3s include the opening cysteine and the closing phenylalanine or tryptophan. D genes are given only for firm matches. The listing skips clone size in some rows; elsewhere it reads once, few, many or a size class.

cdr3_length j_call clone_size v_call d_call cdr3_nt cdr3_aa
17 TRBJ2-1 few TRBV24-1 NA TGTGCCACCAGTGACCGAGTCCGGGGCTTCGGGCACAATGAGCAGTTCTTC CATSDRVRGFGHNEQFF
14 TRBJ2-3 few TRBV6-1 NA TGTGCCAGCAGACAGTATCCTAGCACAGATACGCAGTATTTT CASRQYPSTDTQYF
17 TRBJ2-7 many TRBV6-1 TRBD1 TGTGCCAGCAGTTCCCCACCGGGACAGGGAGGGTTCCACGAGCAGTACTTC CASSSPPGQGGFHEQYF
12 TRBJ2-7 NA TRBV10-3 NA TGTGCCATCAGTGATCAGTTTGAGGAGCAGTACTTC CAISDQFEEQYF
12 TRBJ1-6 many TRBV6-1 TRBD1 TGTGCCAGCGGGCAGGGGGGTTCACCCCTCCACTTT CASGQGGSPLHF
16 TRBJ2-1 few TRBV5-6 TRBD2 TGTGCCAGCAGCTCCTCATGGGGGAGGGTTAGTGTTGAGCAGTTCTTC CASSSSWGRVSVEQFF
15 TRBJ2-5 NA TRBV9 TRBD1 TGTGCCAGCAGCCCCCGGACAGGGTTCGAGGAGACCCAGTACTTC CASSPRTGFEETQYF
13 TRBJ1-1 NA TRBV20-1 TRBD1 TGCAGTGCTCCTGGACAGGGGTACACTGAAGCTTTCTTT CSAPGQGYTEAFF
16 TRBJ2-1 NA TRBV4-1 TRBD2 TGCGCCAGCAGCCACCCTGGGGGTAGCGGGTACAATGAGCAGTTCTTC CASSHPGGSGYNEQFF
14 TRBJ2-6 NA TRBV7-3 NA TGTGCCAGCAGTCCCCTCGTTGGGGCCAACGTCCTGACTTTC CASSPLVGANVLTF
16 TRBJ2-1 many TRBV7-8 NA TGTGCCAGCAGCTTAGTGGCCCCGGGACTCAGTAATGAGCAGTTCTTC CASSLVAPGLSNEQFF
16 TRBJ2-4 once TRBV7-2 TRBD1 TGTGCCAGCAGCGACACAGGGGTATTAGCCAAAAACATTCAGTACTTC CASSDTGVLAKNIQYF
14 TRBJ2-1 few TRBV13 NA TGTGCCAGCAGCTTCCTTACCGGGCACAGTGAGCAGTTCTTC CASSFLTGHSEQFF
14 TRBJ1-6 many TRBV18 NA TGTGCCAGCTCACCGGACAGCAATAATTCACCCCTCCACTTT CASSPDSNNSPLHF
15 TRBJ2-5 few TRBV6-9 NA TGTGCCAGCATATTCCGAAGGGGACGCCAAGAGACCCAGTACTTC CASIFRRGRQETQYF
14 TRBJ2-3 NA TRBV4-2 TRBD2 TGTGCCAGCAGCCAGACGACTAGCGAAGATACGCAGTATTTT CASSQTTSEDTQYF
15 TRBJ2-7 NA TRBV19 TRBD2 TGTGCCAGTAGTATGAGGCTAGCGGATCAATACGAGCAGTACTTC CASSMRLADQYEQYF
13 TRBJ1-1 NA TRBV9 NA TGTGCCAGCAGCGTAAAGGGGGGCACTGAAGCTTTCTTT CASSVKGGTEAFF
13 TRBJ2-1 few TRBV20-1 TRBD2 TGCAGTGCTAGATATACTAGCGAAAATGAGCAGTTCTTC CSARYTSENEQFF
15 TRBJ2-5 many TRBV14 TRBD1 TGTGCCAGCAGCCAGATTACAGGGGTTCAAGAGACCCAGTACTTC CASSQITGVQETQYF
18 TRBJ1-5 many TRBV20-1 TRBD1 TGCAGTGCTAGAGAGGGACAGGGAATTTATTGGGGCAATCAGCCCCAGCATTTT CSAREGQGIYWGNQPQHF
15 TRBJ2-5 once TRBV6-2/TRBV6-3 TRBD2 TGTGCCAGCAGCCTTAGCGGGAGATTTGGAGAGACCCAGTACTTC CASSLSGRFGETQYF
15 TRBJ2-1 many TRBV11-1 TRBD2 TGTGCCAGCAGCTTCAGAGCGGGAGGGCCCTATGAGCAGTTCTTC CASSFRAGGPYEQFF
12 TRBJ2-7 few TRBV28 NA TGTGCCAGCAAAACCCCCCAGTATGAGCAGTACTTC CASKTPQYEQYF
15 TRBJ1-2 NA TRBV12-3/TRBV12-4 NA TGTGCCACCATGAGGGGGGAAAACAGTAACTATGGCTACACCTTC CATMRGENSNYGYTF
13 TRBJ1-1 many TRBV11-3 NA TGTGCCAGCAGCTTGGTAGGGGACACTGAAGCTTTCTTT CASSLVGDTEAFF
13 TRBJ1-4 NA TRBV5-1 NA TGCGCCAGCAGCTTGACTCCTGGCGAAAAACTGTTTTTT CASSLTPGEKLFF
15 TRBJ1-6 NA TRBV28 NA TGTGCCAGCAGTTTAGGAGAAACCTATAATTCACCCCTCCACTTT CASSLGETYNSPLHF
14 TRBJ2-3 few TRBV29-1 NA TGCAGCGTTGCCCAGGGGTTGGGTCCAGATACGCAGTATTTT CSVAQGLGPDTQYF
12 TRBJ2-1 many TRBV12-3/TRBV12-4 NA TGTGCCAGCAGTCCCTCGCCGGGAGAGCAGTTCTTC CASSPSPGEQFF
15 TRBJ2-4 many TRBV28 NA TGTGCCAGCAGTTTGGCGTGGCCCTCCGGGAACATTCAGTACTTC CASSLAWPSGNIQYF
13 TRBJ1-1 few TRBV28 NA TGTGCCAGCAGGAGTCCCGGGTGGGGCTCGGCTTTCTTT CASRSPGWGSAFF
11 TRBJ1-1 NA TRBV6-1 NA TGTGCCAGCAAGCAGGGGACTGAAGCTTTCTTT CASKQGTEAFF
14 TRBJ1-2 many TRBV30 NA TGTGCCTGGAGTGACCAGGGTCGTACCTATGGCTACACCTTC CAWSDQGRTYGYTF
18 TRBJ2-2 few TRBV5-1 TRBD1 TGCGCCAGCAGCTTGGAACGGGACAGGGGGTCTGAATCCGGGGAGCTGTTTTTT CASSLERDRGSESGELFF
16 TRBJ2-3 NA TRBV19 NA TGTGCCAGTAGCTTAAGGGGTGCCGGGGGCACAGATACGCAGTATTTT CASSLRGAGGTDTQYF
15 TRBJ2-1 NA TRBV7-2 NA TGTGCCGGCAGCCTGGGTACAGTCTCCTACAATGAGCAGTTCTTC CAGSLGTVSYNEQFF